This TCR beta chain was obtained from a study of vaccination and CD4 T cells after COVID-19. Study in general: Each enrolled participant received a two-dose regimen of either BNT162b2 or mRNA-1273 vaccine. No peptide, an HIV-1 Nef pool, or a CEFX pool was what each control culture received.

This clonotype was counted a few times. The antigen is undetermined. Sequenced with the Oncomine TCR Beta short-read assay was DNA taken from cultured CD4+ T cells. Cultured CD4+ T cells were the source of extracted genomic DNA. In TCRdb, the PCR reads were re-called with MiXCR into one record per CDR3 protein. Among fewer than 15,000 distinct CDR3 sequences listed, 30% were seen once. This CDR3 is built from 12 residues. The germline V and J ends were trimmed by 4 bases and 2 bases, with 5 bases remaining between them. The germline V gene encodes CDR1 LNHDA and CDR2 SQIVND (reference sequence). General study results and limits: In convalescent patients, 304 of 307 vaccine-specific clones were mono-reactive for SARS-CoV-2 spike.

Stated treatment: roughly 10-day PBMC culture with coronavirus spike peptide pools or control peptides (ViraFEST assay). This TCR came from a human donor with COVID-19. Sequenced: cultured CD4+ T cells from blood. The chain is built from TRBV19 and TRBJ1-1; D is uncertain. This chain's CDR3 is CASSRPNTEAFF. DNA for the CDR3: TGTGCCAGTAGTAGGCCAAACACTGAAGCTTTCTTT.